A selection of T cell receptor beta chains follows, all from one sample in a study of blood T cell repertoires in COVID-19. Repertoires were generated with immunoSEQ multiplex PCR, while TCRdb's copy carries only in-frame clones and drops some. The table includes approximately 400,000 clones, roughly four fifths detected once. Sample: PBMCs or T cells enriched from blood (not recorded which). The receptor source for this set is a woman aged 50 to 60 who had recovered from COVID-19. The CDR3 runs from the conserved cysteine through the conserved F or W. A D gene is named only where the DNA matches it firmly. The listing skips clone size in some rows; elsewhere it reads once, few, many or a size class.

clone size	V gene	J gene	D gene	CDR3 DNA	CDR3 protein
.	TRBV6-2/TRBV6-3	TRBJ1-2	TRBD1	TGTGCCAGCAGTTCCGGCGCGGACAGGCGGAGGGGCGGCTACACCTTC	CASSSGADRRRGGYTF
.	TRBV14	TRBJ2-5	TRBD1	TGTGCCAGCAGCTCTAAAGAACAGGGGTTCTGGGAGACCCAGTACTTC	CASSSKEQGFWETQYF
.	TRBV6-5	TRBJ2-2	TRBD1	TGTGCCAGCGACAGGGGAAACACCGGGGAGCTGTTTTTT	CASDRGNTGELFF
.	TRBV6-5	TRBJ1-6	.	TGTGCCAGCAGGGGGGGTTTTAATTCACCCCTCCACTTT	CASRGGFNSPLHF
.	TRBV30	TRBJ1-1	.	TGTGCCTGGAGAAGCATCAGGTACACTGAAGCTTTCTTT	CAWRSIRYTEAFF
.	TRBV3-1/TRBV3-2	TRBJ1-4	.	TGTGCCAGCAGCTCGACTTTTGCAACTAATGAAAAACTGTTTTTT	CASSSTFATNEKLFF
few	TRBV29-1	TRBJ1-2	TRBD1	TGCAGCGTTGTGGACAGGGGCGTCGATGGCTACACCTTC	CSVVDRGVDGYTF
.	TRBV5-8	TRBJ1-2	.	TGTGCCAGCAGTCGGAACCAGGGGAGCTACACCTTC	CASSRNQGSYTF
.	TRBV4-1	TRBJ1-1	.	TGCGCCAGCAGCCCCATCGGGGGAGGTAAGGATGCTGAAGCTTTCTTT	CASSPIGGGKDAEAFF
.	TRBV10-3	TRBJ1-1	.	TGTGCCACCCGACTATTGGAAGCGGCTTTCTTT	CATRLLEAAFF
.	TRBV19	TRBJ2-7	TRBD2	TGTGCCAGTAGTATAGGACGAGCGGGGTCCTACGAGCAGTACTTC	CASSIGRAGSYEQYF
.	TRBV5-1	TRBJ1-4	TRBD1	TGCGCCAGCAGCTCGGGACAGGGCTTAGGTGAAAAACTGTTTTTT	CASSSGQGLGEKLFF
few	TRBV5-1	TRBJ1-1	.	TGCGCCAGCAGCTTGGTCAGGGAGAACACTGAAGCTTTCTTT	CASSLVRENTEAFF
.	TRBV30	TRBJ2-1	TRBD2	TGTGCCTGGAGTTCTAGCGGGGGCTCCTACAATGAGCAGTTCTTC	CAWSSSGGSYNEQFF
.	TRBV7-7	TRBJ2-7	TRBD2	TGTGCTAGCAGCTTAGCTAGCGGGGGGGCCTACGAGCAGTACTTC	CASSLASGGAYEQYF
.	TRBV7-9	TRBJ2-7	TRBD1	TGTGCCAGCAGCTTAAGTCTGGGGACAGGGGGCGGGGTACAGCAGTACTTC	CASSLSLGTGGGVQQYF
once	TRBV13	TRBJ2-2	TRBD1	TGTGCCAGCAGCACCGGGACAGGGGGCTCCGGGGAGCTGTTTTTT	CASSTGTGGSGELFF
.	TRBV11-3	TRBJ1-1	.	TGTGCCAGCAGCTTATATGTGACTGAAGCTTTCTTT	CASSLYVTEAFF
.	TRBV3-1/TRBV3-2	TRBJ2-1	TRBD2	TGTGCCAGCAGCCAAGTACTCAGGACTAGCGGTAACAATGAGCAGTTCTTC	CASSQVLRTSGNNEQFF
.	TRBV19	TRBJ1-4	.	TGTGCCAGTAGTGCCCGGAGGTCGGGCTCCGGGACTAATAAAAAACTGTTTTTT	CASSARRSGSGTNKKLFF
.	TRBV19	TRBJ1-1	TRBD1	TGTGCCAGTAGCCTTCGACAGGGTTTCTCGGGCATGAACACTGAAGCTTTCTTT	CASSLRQGFSGMNTEAFF
.	TRBV19	TRBJ1-6	.	TGTGCCAGTAGTGAAAACAGGGCCGGAGAATTTAGCTTT	CASSENRAGEFSF
.	TRBV28	TRBJ2-5	.	TGTGCCAGCAGTTTAGTCACAGGGCCCACCCAAGAGACCCAGTACTTC	CASSLVTGPTQETQYF
.	TRBV3-1/TRBV3-2	TRBJ1-5	.	TGTGCCAGCAGCCAAGACCGCGGCAGGGGCAAAAGGGGCAATCAGCCCCAGCATTTT	CASSQDRGRGKRGNQPQHF
.	TRBV5-1	TRBJ2-6	.	TGCGCCAGCAGCGTGGTATCTGGGGCCAACGTCCTGACTTTC	CASSVVSGANVLTF
.	TRBV24-1	TRBJ1-1	.	TGTGCCACCAGTGACCCTCTGGGCATGGCTTTCTTT	CATSDPLGMAFF
.	TRBV7-9	TRBJ1-1	.	TGTGCCAGCAGCTTATCCACAGGGCCTAACACTGAAGCTTTCTTT	CASSLSTGPNTEAFF
.	TRBV19	TRBJ1-3	.	TGTGCCAGTATGGTACAGGGTGCCGGAAACACCATATATTTT	CASMVQGAGNTIYF
.	TRBV12-3/TRBV12-4	TRBJ1-2	.	TGTGCCAGCAGTCTCGACAGGAAATATGGCTACACCTTC	CASSLDRKYGYTF
few	TRBV27	TRBJ1-6	TRBD1	TGTGCCAGCAGTTACAGGGGAGGCTATTCACCCCTCCACTTT	CASSYRGGYSPLHF
.	TRBV15	TRBJ1-2	.	TGTGCCACCAGCAGAGATCTAGGTCTCTATGGCTACACCTTC	CATSRDLGLYGYTF
.	TRBV5-4	TRBJ2-7	TRBD2	TGTGCCAGCAGCCTTTCAGCGGGAGGAATCCCCTACGAGCAGTACTTC	CASSLSAGGIPYEQYF
.	TRBV3-1/TRBV3-2	TRBJ1-1	TRBD1	TGTGCCAGCAGTCTGACAGGGGGCGAAACTGAAGCTTTCTTT	CASSLTGGETEAFF
.	TRBV7-2	TRBJ2-7	TRBD2	TGTGCCAGCAGCTTAGCGGGGGGGTTTCGCGAGCAGTACTTC	CASSLAGGFREQYF
.	TRBV19	TRBJ1-4	.	TGTGCCAGTAGTAGGCCCCGACAGTGGGGTGGGGAAAAACTGTTTTTT	CASSRPRQWGGEKLFF
.	TRBV9	TRBJ1-6	TRBD1	TGTGCCAGCAGCGTGGGGACAGGGGCCGTTTTGTCCCTCCACTTT	CASSVGTGAVLSLHF
.	TRBV10-3	TRBJ2-7	TRBD2	TGTGCCATCAGTGTTGGCGGGAGCTCCTACGAGCAGTACTTC	CAISVGGSSYEQYF
.	TRBV5-1	TRBJ1-2	.	TGCGCCAGCAGCTTGGATGGAGCCCCCTATGGCTACACCTTC	CASSLDGAPYGYTF
.	TRBV15	TRBJ1-2	TRBD1	TGTGCCACCAGCAGAGGGACAGGCGCTGCTAACTATGGCTACACCTTC	CATSRGTGAANYGYTF
.	TRBV30	TRBJ1-1	.	TGTGCCTGGTGTCAGGGGAACACTGAAGCTTTCTTT	CAWCQGNTEAFF
.	TRBV6-2/TRBV6-3	TRBJ1-5	.	TGTGCCAGCAGACCTCTGACACTTGATCAGCCCCAGCATTTT	CASRPLTLDQPQHF
.	TRBV19	TRBJ2-1	TRBD2	TGTGCCAGTAGGCAAATAGCGGGGTCTGTCAATGAGCAGTTCTTC	CASRQIAGSVNEQFF
once	TRBV5-4	TRBJ2-1	TRBD2	TGTGCCAGCAGCTTGGTAGGTCCTCAGGCCGGACTAGGGACGGGTGAGCAGTTCTTC	CASSLVGPQAGLGTGEQFF
.	TRBV6-5	TRBJ2-3	.	TGTGCCAGCAGTAGGGGAGGGGGACCAGATACGCAGTATTTT	CASSRGGGPDTQYF
.	TRBV7-2	TRBJ1-5	.	TGTGCCAGCAGCTCCCGGAGCAATCAGCCCCAGCATTTT	CASSSRSNQPQHF
.	TRBV15	TRBJ2-7	TRBD1	TGTGCCACCAGCAGTGGCCAGGGGGAGTACGAGCAGTACTTC	CATSSGQGEYEQYF
once	TRBV30	TRBJ1-2	.	TGTGCCTGGAGTGCTAGTGGACCAGGAGGCTATGGCTACACCTTC	CAWSASGPGGYGYTF